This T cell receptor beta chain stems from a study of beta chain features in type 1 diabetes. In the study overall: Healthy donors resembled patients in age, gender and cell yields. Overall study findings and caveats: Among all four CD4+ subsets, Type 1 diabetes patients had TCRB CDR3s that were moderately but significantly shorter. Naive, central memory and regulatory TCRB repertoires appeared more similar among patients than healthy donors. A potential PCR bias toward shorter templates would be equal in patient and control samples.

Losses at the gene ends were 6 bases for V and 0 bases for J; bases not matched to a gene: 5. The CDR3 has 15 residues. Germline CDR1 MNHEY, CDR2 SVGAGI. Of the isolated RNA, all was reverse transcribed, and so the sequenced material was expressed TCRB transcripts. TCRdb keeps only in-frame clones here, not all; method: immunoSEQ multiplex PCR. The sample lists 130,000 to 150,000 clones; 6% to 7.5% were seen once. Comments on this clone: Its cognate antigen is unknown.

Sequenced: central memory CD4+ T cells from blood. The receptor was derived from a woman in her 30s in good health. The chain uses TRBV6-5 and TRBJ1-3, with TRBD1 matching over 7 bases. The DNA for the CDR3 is TGTGCCAGCAGCCCCACAGGGGCCTCTGGAAACACCATATATTTT. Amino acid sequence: CASSPTGASGNTIYF.